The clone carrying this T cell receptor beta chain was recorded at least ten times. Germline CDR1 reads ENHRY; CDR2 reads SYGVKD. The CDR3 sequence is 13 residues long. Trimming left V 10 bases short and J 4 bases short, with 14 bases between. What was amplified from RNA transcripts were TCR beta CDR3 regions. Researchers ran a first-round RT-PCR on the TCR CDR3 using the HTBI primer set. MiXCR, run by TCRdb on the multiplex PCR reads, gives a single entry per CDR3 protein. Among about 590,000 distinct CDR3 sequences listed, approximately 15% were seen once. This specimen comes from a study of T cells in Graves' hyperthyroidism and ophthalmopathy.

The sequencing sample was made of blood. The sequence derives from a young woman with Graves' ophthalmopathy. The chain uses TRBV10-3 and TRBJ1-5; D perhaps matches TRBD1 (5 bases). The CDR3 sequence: CATQEQGNQPQHF. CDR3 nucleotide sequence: TGTGCCACCCAGGAGCAGGGTAATCAGCCCCAGCATTTT.